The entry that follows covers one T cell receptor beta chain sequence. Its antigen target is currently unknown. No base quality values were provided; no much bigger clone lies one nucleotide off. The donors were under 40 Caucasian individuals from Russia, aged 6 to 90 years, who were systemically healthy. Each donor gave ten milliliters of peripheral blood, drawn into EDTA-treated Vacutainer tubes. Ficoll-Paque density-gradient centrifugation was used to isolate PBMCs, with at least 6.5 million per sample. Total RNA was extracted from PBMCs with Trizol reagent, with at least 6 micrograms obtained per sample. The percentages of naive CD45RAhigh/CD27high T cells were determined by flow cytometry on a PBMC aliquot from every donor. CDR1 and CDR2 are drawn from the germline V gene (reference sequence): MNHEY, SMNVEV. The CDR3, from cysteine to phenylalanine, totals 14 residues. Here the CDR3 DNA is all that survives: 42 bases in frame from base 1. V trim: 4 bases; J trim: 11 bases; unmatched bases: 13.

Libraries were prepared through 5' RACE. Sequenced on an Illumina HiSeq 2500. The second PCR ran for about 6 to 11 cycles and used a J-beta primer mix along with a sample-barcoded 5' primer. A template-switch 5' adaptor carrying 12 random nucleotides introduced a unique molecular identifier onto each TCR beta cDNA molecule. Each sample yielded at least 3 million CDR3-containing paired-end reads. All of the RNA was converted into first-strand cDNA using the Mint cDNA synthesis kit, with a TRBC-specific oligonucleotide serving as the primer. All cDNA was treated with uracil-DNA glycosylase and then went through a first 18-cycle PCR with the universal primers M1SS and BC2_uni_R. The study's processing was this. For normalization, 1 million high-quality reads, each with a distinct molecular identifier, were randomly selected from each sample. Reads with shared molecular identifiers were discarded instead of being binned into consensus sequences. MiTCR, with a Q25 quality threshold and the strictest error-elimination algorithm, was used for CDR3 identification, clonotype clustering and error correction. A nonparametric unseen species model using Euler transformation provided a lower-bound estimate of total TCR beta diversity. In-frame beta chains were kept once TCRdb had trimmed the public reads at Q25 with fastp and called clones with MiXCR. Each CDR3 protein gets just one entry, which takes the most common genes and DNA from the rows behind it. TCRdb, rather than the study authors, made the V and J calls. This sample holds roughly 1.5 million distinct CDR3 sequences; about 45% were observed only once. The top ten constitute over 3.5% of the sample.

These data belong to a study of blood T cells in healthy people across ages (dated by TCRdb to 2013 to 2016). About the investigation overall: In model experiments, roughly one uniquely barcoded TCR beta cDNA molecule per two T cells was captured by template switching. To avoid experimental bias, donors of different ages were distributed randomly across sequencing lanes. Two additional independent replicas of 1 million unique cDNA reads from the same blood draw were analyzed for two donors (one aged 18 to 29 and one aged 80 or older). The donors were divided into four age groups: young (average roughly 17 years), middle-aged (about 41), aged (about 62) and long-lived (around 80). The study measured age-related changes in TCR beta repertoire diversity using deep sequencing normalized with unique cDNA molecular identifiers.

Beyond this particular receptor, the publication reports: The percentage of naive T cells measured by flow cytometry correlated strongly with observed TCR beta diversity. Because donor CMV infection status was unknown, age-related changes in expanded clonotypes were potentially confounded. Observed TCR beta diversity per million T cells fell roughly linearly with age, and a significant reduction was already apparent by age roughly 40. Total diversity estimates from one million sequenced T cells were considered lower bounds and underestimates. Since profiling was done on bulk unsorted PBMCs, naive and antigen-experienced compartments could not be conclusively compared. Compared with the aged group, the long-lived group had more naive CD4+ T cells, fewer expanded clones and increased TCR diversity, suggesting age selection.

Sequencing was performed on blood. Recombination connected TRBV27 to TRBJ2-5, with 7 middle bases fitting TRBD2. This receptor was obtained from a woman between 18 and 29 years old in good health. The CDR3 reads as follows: CASSSRGGRGSQYF. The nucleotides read TGTGCCAGCAGTTCTCGGGGCGGGAGAGGTTCTCAGTACTTC.